Described below is a single T cell receptor beta chain sequence and its context. The data are from a study of T cell repertoires in cytomegalovirus infection. The CDR3 sequence is 12 residues long. Trimming shortened V by 6 bases and J by 7 bases, and 10 bases separated the two germline ends. CDR1 and CDR2 from the germline V gene are SNHLY and FYNNEI. Each CDR3 protein gets one entry after TCRdb re-called the reads with MiXCR. The sample lists approximately 490,000 distinct CDR3 sequences, about 11% occurring once. The sequencing sample was made of PBMCs. This sequence originates from a human donor in good health (CMV status not recorded). Some clones in this sample may be carry-over from other donors' samples. The chain links TRBV2 to TRBJ2-1; unclear D gene. The CDR3: CASSPLKNEQFF. CDR3 coding DNA: TGTGCCAGCAGCCCTCTGAAAAATGAGCAGTTCTTC. The variable domain in full, completed from reference TRBV2 and TRBJ2-1, reads EPEVTQTPSHQVTQMGQEVILRCVPISNHLYFYWYRQILGQKVEFLVSFYNNEISEKSEIFDDQFSVERPDGSNFTLKIRSTKLEDSAMYFCASSPLKNEQFFGPGTRLTVL.